These T cell receptor beta chains were read from a single sample in a study of shared clonotypes between healthy human individuals. Method: immunoSEQ multiplex PCR; TCRdb's copy keeps in-frame clones and lacks some. The data contain 450,000 to 500,000 clones, around 80% of them singletons. Sequenced material: PBMCs. The receptors stem from a middle-aged woman in good health. Some clones in this sample may be carry-over from other donors' samples. Each CDR3 is given with its conserved first and last residue. Fields, in order: clone size, D gene, V gene, J gene, CDR3 DNA, CDR3 protein. The D gene is left open where the match is weak. Clone sizes are given selectively: once, few, many, or a class where the clone is expanded.

-,-,TRBV30,TRBJ2-2,TGTGCCTGGGGGAGGCTCGCGAGCACCGGGGAGCTGTTTTTT,CAWGRLASTGELFF
-,-,TRBV7-2,TRBJ2-3,TGTGCCAGCAGCTTCGGCCAAACGCAGTATTTT,CASSFGQTQYF
-,TRBD2,TRBV7-2,TRBJ2-1,TGTGCCAGCAGCGCGGGACTAGTCCTTAGGAATGAGCAGTTCTTC,CASSAGLVLRNEQFF
-,-,TRBV29-1,TRBJ2-7,TGCAGCGTTGTCCGCGGATCCTACGAGCAGTACTTC,CSVVRGSYEQYF
-,-,TRBV4-2,TRBJ2-7,TGTGCCAGCAGCCAAGAGCAAAGGCCGGCCTACGAGCAGTACTTC,CASSQEQRPAYEQYF
-,TRBD2,TRBV5-4,TRBJ2-5,TGTGCCAGCAGCTACGGGGGGGTTCGGCCCCAAGAGACCCAGTACTTC,CASSYGGVRPQETQYF
once,TRBD2,TRBV6-4,TRBJ2-1,TGTGCCAGTGCGCGGGGGGGAGAATCCTACAATGAGCAGTTCTTC,CASARGGESYNEQFF
-,-,TRBV18,TRBJ2-1,TGTGCCAGCTCCGGGGCGGTCTCCTACAATGAGCAGTTCTTC,CASSGAVSYNEQFF
-,TRBD1,TRBV7-2,TRBJ2-5,TGTGCCAGCAGCACACAGACAGGGGCTGGAGAGACCCAGTACTTC,CASSTQTGAGETQYF
-,-,TRBV30,TRBJ2-5,TGTGCCTGGAGCAAGGGTCTCGGGGGCTTAGAGACCCAGTACTTC,CAWSKGLGGLETQYF
once,TRBD1,TRBV30,TRBJ1-6,TGTGCCTGGAGGACAGGGGGCGTCTCCTATAATTCACCCCTCCACTTT,CAWRTGGVSYNSPLHF
-,-,TRBV18,TRBJ1-1,TGTGCCAGTATCGTACGGAGCGAAAGGAACACTGAAGCTTTCTTT,CASIVRSERNTEAFF
-,TRBD2,TRBV19,TRBJ2-2,TGTGCCAGTAACTCTGCGGGAGTCACCGGGGAGCTGTTTTTT,CASNSAGVTGELFF
-,-,TRBV2,TRBJ2-5,TGTGCCAACAGTCCAAACCTCCGGGTCTGGGAGACCCAGTACTTC,CANSPNLRVWETQYF
-,-,TRBV18,TRBJ1-2,TGTGCCAGCTCACCAGACCAAGCCGATTATGGCTACACCTTC,CASSPDQADYGYTF
-,TRBD1,TRBV6-4,TRBJ2-7,TGTGCCAGCGCATCGGACAGGAGCTCCTACGAGCAGTACTTC,CASASDRSSYEQYF
-,-,TRBV4-2,TRBJ1-4,TGTGCCAGCAGCCAAGATCGTGCAACTAATGAAAAACTGTTTTTT,CASSQDRATNEKLFF
-,-,TRBV9,TRBJ2-1,TGTGCCAGCAGCTCCGGTAGGGTACTCAAACCCGATGAGCAGTTCTTC,CASSSGRVLKPDEQFF
-,TRBD1,TRBV14,TRBJ1-2,TGTGCCAGCAGCCAACCAGGGGGCTTTGGCTACACCTTC,CASSQPGGFGYTF
medium-sized,TRBD2,TRBV30,TRBJ2-3,TGTGCCTGGAGTAGCACGGGAGGAGAGATAATCACAGATACGCAGTATTTT,CAWSSTGGEIITDTQYF
-,-,TRBV2,TRBJ2-7,TGTGCCAGCAGAAGACAGTACGAGCAGTACTTC,CASRRQYEQYF
-,-,TRBV6-6,TRBJ2-3,TGTGCTACCTTTAGGGAGGCGGTCTCAGATACGCAGTATTTT,CATFREAVSDTQYF